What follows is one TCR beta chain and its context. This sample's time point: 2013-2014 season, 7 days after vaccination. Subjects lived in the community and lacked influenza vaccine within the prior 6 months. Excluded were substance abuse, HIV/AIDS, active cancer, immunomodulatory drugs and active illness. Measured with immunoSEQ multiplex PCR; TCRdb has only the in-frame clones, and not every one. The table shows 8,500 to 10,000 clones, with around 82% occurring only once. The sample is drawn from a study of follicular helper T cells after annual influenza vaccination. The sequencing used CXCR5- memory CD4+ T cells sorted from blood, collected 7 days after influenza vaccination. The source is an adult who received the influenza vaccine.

CDR3 nucleotides: TGTGCCACCTCGGGGGGTAACGGCAATCAGCCCCAGCATTTT. Translation gives CATSGGNGNQPQHF. The V call is TRBV19, the J call TRBJ1-5; weak D call: TRBD1 (5 bases). CDR1 and CDR2 from the germline V gene are LNHDA and SQIVND (reference sequence). The V gene lost 10 bases and the J gene lost 2 bases, with 15 bases spanning the gap. The CDR3 extends over 14 amino acids. Variable domain in full (rest from reference TRBV19 and TRBJ1-5): DGGITQSPKYLFRKEGQNVTLSCEQNLNHDAMYWYRQDPGQGLRLIYYSQIVNDFQKGDIAEGYSVSREKKESFPLTVTSAQKNPTAFYLCATSGGNGNQPQHFGDGTRLSIL.